These 8 T cell receptor beta chains came from one sample sequenced in a study of blood T cell repertoires in COVID-19. TCRdb keeps only in-frame clones here, not all; method: immunoSEQ multiplex PCR. This sample has about 270,000 clones, with 75% to 90% found just once. Sequenced: peripheral blood. These receptors were obtained from a woman between 65 and 79 years old with acute or convalescent COVID-19.

The CDR3 DNA follows: TGTGCCAGCAGCCAAGTAACGAGGGGGATAGCGGGTGAGCAGTTCTTC. Encoded protein: CASSQVTRGIAGEQFF. This chain joins TRBV3-1 (or the pseudogene TRBV3-2) and TRBJ2-1; weak D call: TRBD2 (7 bases). This CDR3 comprises 16 residues. V was clipped by 1 base and J by 9 bases, with 19 bases between them. Germline CDR1 reads LGHDT; CDR2 reads YNNKEL (reference sequence).

J is TRBJ2-7 and V is TRBV6-2 or TRBV6-3; 8 bases are a match to TRBD2. Germline trimming cut 6 bases from V and 6 bases from J; bases unmatched to any gene: 10. CDR3 length: 14 amino acids. Germline V gene lookup returns CDR1 MNHEY and CDR2 SVGEGT. This CDR3 reads CASRPAGGEREQYF. The CDR3 DNA is TGTGCCAGCAGGCCTGCCGGGGGGGAACGCGAGCAGTACTTC.

The genes are TRBV5-5 and TRBJ2-1, with TRBD1 matching 9 bases. The CDR3 has 13 amino acids. CDR1 is SGHKS and CDR2 is YYEKEE in the germline V gene (reference sequence). V shed 4 bases, J shed 5 bases, and the junction held 1 base outside the gene matches. The CDR3 DNA is TGTGCCAGCAGCGGGACAGGGAACAATGAGCAGTTCTTC. It translates to CASSGTGNNEQFF.

This clone came up a few times. Germline and junction disagree at one end, which may indicate a read error. The gene calls are TRBV10-3 and TRBJ2-7; D call uncertain. The CDR3 length is 12 residues. Germline V gene lookup returns CDR1 ENHRY and CDR2 SYGVKD. CDR3 sequence reads: CAISENYEVPHF. The CDR3 DNA is TGTGCCATCAGTGAGAACTATGAGGTCCCCCACTTC.

V is TRBV19 and J is TRBJ2-3; maybe TRBD2 (6 bases). The germline CDR1 and CDR2 sequences are LNHDA and SQIVND (reference sequence). Deletions cut 2 bases from V and 4 bases from J, with 7 bases between. There are 13 residues in the CDR3. The CDR3 region is CASSIWEADTQYF. CDR3 nucleotides: TGTGCCAGTAGTATATGGGAGGCAGATACGCAGTATTTT. Complete variable domain (other parts from reference TRBV19 and TRBJ2-3): DGGITQSPKYLFRKEGQNVTLSCEQNLNHDAMYWYRQDPGQGLRLIYYSQIVNDFQKGDIAEGYSVSREKKESFPLTVTSAQKNPTAFYLCASSIWEADTQYFGPGTRLTVL.

This chain links TRBV7-9 with TRBJ2-5; D gene ambiguous. The CDR3 has 14 residues. Deletions cut 5 bases from V and 0 bases from J, with 10 bases between. Germline V CDR1 and CDR2: SEHNR, FQNEAQ (reference sequence). DNA of the CDR3: TGTGCCAGCAGCCCTAATCCGTACCAAGAGACCCAGTACTTC. Translated, it gives CASSPNPYQETQYF.

The chain recombines TRBV3-1 (or the pseudogene TRBV3-2) with TRBJ2-7, with a weak D call TRBD1 (5 bases). The CDR3 spans 15 residues. The ends were cut back, 4 bases at V and 7 bases at J, with 20 bases in the middle. Germline loops: CDR1 LGHDT, CDR2 YNNKEL (reference sequence). DNA for the CDR3: TGTGCCAGCAGCCTCACAGCAGGGATTACTTCGGAGCAGTACTTC. It specifies CASSLTAGITSEQYF.

The chain combines TRBV28 with TRBJ1-5; D gene uncertain. The CDR3 totals 10 residues. Trimming shortened V by 3 bases and J by 8 bases, and 2 bases separated the two germline ends. Germline loops: CDR1 MDHEN, CDR2 SYDVKM. DNA for the CDR3: TGTGCCAGCAGTTTTAAGCCCCAGCATTTT. Protein sequence: CASSFKPQHF.